The 8 T cell receptor beta chains below all came from one sample that was sequenced in a study of shared T cell receptors in the human thymus. Sequencing used immunoSEQ multiplex PCR; TCRdb keeps in-frame clones, though not all of them. This sample yields about 400,000 clones, of which 95% are seen a single time; 0.015% to 0.02% belongs to the top ten. The specimen was thymocytes. Receptors originate from a human donor.

The gene calls are TRBV5-1 and TRBJ1-1; the D is unclear. There are 15 residues in the CDR3. V lost 3 bases to trimming and J lost 0 bases, with 12 bases between them. The germline V gene has CDR1 SGHRS and CDR2 YFSETQ. For the CDR3, the DNA is TGCGCCAGCAGCTCGGAAAGTAAAATGAACACTGAAGCTTTCTTT. Protein sequence: CASSSESKMNTEAFF.

The V call is TRBV27, the J call TRBJ2-2; possible D gene TRBD1, 6 bases. Germline values: CDR1 MNHEY, CDR2 SMNVEV (reference sequence). The CDR3 has 15 amino acids. V was pared by 8 bases and J by 0 bases, with 13 bases between. The CDR3 DNA sequence: TGTGCCAGCCGGAACAGGGCTACGAACACCGGGGAGCTGTTTTTT. Protein: CASRNRATNTGELFF.

Comment on this clone: Different DNA sequences within this sample yield the same CDR3. The chain couples TRBV14 to TRBJ2-5; TRBD2 matches at 10 bases. CDR1 and CDR2 (germline): SGHDN, FVKESK. CDR3 length equals 15 residues. The J segment lost 5 bases and the V segment lost 1 base, leaving 4 bases of the junction unmatched. CDR3 amino acids: CASSQGLAGDETQYF. In DNA, the CDR3 is TGTGCCAGCAGCCAAGGGCTAGCGGGAGATGAGACCCAGTACTTC.

V is TRBV6-1 and J is TRBJ2-1, with 7 bases aligning to TRBD1. Losses at the gene ends were 8 bases for V and 4 bases for J; bases not matched to a gene: 5. The V gene's germline CDR1 is MNHNS and CDR2 SASEGT. The CDR3 covers 13 residues. The CDR3 is CASDGDRYNEQFF. In nucleotides, the CDR3 is TGTGCCAGCGACGGGGACAGATACAATGAGCAGTTCTTC.

The genes are TRBV2 and TRBJ2-7; 9 nucleotides align to TRBD2. Germline V gene lookup returns CDR1 SNHLY and CDR2 FYNNEI. Trimming removed 7 bases from V and 0 bases from J; junction bases left unmatched: 1. CDR3 length equals 13 residues. The CDR3 reads CASMREGSYEQYF. Written as DNA, the CDR3 is TGTGCCAGCATGCGGGAGGGCTCCTACGAGCAGTACTTC.

V gene TRBV29-1 combines with J gene TRBJ2-7, with D possibly being TRBD2 (6 bases). The CDR3 consists of 12 residues. V was pared by 3 bases and J by 2 bases, with 8 bases between. Germline-derived CDR1 and CDR2 are SQVTM and ANQGSEA. CDR3 loop: CSVEGGTYEQYF. CDR3 sequence (DNA): TGCAGCGTTGAGGGGGGTACCTACGAGCAGTACTTC.

V is TRBV7-8 and J is TRBJ1-1; a possible D gene is TRBD1 (5 bases). Germline CDR1 and CDR2: SGHVS and FQNEAQ. With 5 bases removed from V and 3 bases from J, the gap between germline ends came to 19 bases. The CDR3 is made up of 16 amino acids. The CDR3 DNA sequence: TGTGCCAGCAGCCACCCTCAGGGAGGGGAGTACACTGAAGCTTTCTTT. Translating gives CASSHPQGGEYTEAFF. Full variable domain (outside the CDR3, taken from reference TRBV7-8 and TRBJ1-1): GAGVSQSPRYKVAKRGQDVALRCDPISGHVSLFWYQQALGQGPEFLTYFQNEAQLDKSGLPSDRFFAERPEGSVSTLKIQRTQQEDSAVYLCASSHPQGGEYTEAFFGQGTRLTVV.

The chain carries TRBV4-2 and TRBJ2-7, with 14 nucleotides matching TRBD2. Trimming took 2 bases from V and 3 from J; bases not matched to a gene: 15. This CDR3 is built from 20 residues. From germline, CDR1 is LGHNA and CDR2 YNFKEQ. The CDR3 here is CASSQTGQGAGTSGSYEQYF. Here the CDR3 DNA reads TGTGCCAGCAGCCAAACTGGACAGGGTGCGGGGACTAGCGGGAGCTACGAGCAGTACTTC.